Below, 8 T cell receptor beta chains from the same sample are listed, as sequenced in a study of control samples from healthy donors and cancer patients. Method: immunoSEQ multiplex PCR; TCRdb's copy keeps in-frame clones and lacks some. The table lists roughly 20,000 clones, roughly 83% of them singletons. Sequencing was done on a sample of PBMCs. These receptor sequences come from a man in his sixties with head and neck cancer.

This chain joins TRBV2 and TRBJ2-3, with 7 bases that match TRBD2. CDR3 length equals 15 residues. Trimming cost V 6 bases and J 6 bases; bases outside gene matches: 12. Germline CDR1 is SNHLY and CDR2 is FYNNEI. CDR3 bases: TGTGCCAGCAGCCCCAGGCTGGCGGGAGCGGATACGCAGTATTTT. Protein: CASSPRLAGADTQYF.

The chain has TRBV11-3 and TRBJ2-5; TRBD1 might be the D (6 bases). The CDR3 loop spans 14 amino acids. The V gene lost 4 bases and the J gene lost 3 bases, with 12 bases spanning the gap. CDR1 SGHNT and CDR2 YENEEA come from the germline V gene. CDR3 in amino acids: CASSSFSGEETQYF. CDR3 bases: TGTGCCAGCAGCTCGTTTTCAGGGGAAGAGACCCAGTACTTC.

The genes are TRBV9 and TRBJ1-4; TRBD1 aligns across 8 bases. V dropped 3 bases and J dropped 8; count of bases not matched to a gene: 6. The CDR3 has 14 amino acids. Germline V gene sequence: CDR1 SGDLS, CDR2 YYNGEE. The CDR3 reads CASSAGQAEEKLFF. The CDR3 DNA reads TGTGCCAGCAGCGCGGGACAGGCTGAAGAAAAACTGTTTTTT.

V gene TRBV7-9 combines with J gene TRBJ1-4; D not resolved. The CDR3 has 17 amino acids. CDR1 is SEHNR, CDR2 FQNEAQ, per germline (reference sequence). V was shortened by 5 bases and J by 4 bases, with 20 bases between the two germline ends. The CDR3 here is CASSLLLQRAINEKLFF. CDR3 nucleotide sequence: TGTGCCAGCAGCCTGCTCCTACAGCGGGCTATTAATGAAAAACTGTTTTTT. Complete variable domain (other parts from reference TRBV7-9 and TRBJ1-4): DTGVSQNPRHKITKRGQNVTFRCDPISEHNRLYWYRQTLGQGPEFLTYFQNEAQLEKSRLLSDRFSAERPKGSFSTLEIQRTEQGDSAMYLCASSLLLQRAINEKLFFGSGTQLSVL.

In nucleotides, the CDR3 is TGTGCCAGCAGCGTAGGCCCCCAAGAGACCCAGTACTTC. Encoded protein: CASSVGPQETQYF. The chain uses TRBV9 and TRBJ2-5; D ambiguous. Germline V gene data show CDR1 as SGDLS and CDR2 as YYNGEE. The V and J ends lost 0 bases and 1 base respectively, with 4 bases between them. The CDR3 loop spans 13 amino acids.

J is TRBJ2-7 and V is TRBV29-1; TRBD1 matches at 9 bases. Trimming removed 1 base from V and 2 bases from J; junction bases left unmatched: 6. The CDR3 runs 15 residues. Germline V lookup: CDR1 SQVTM, CDR2 ANQGSEA. CDR3 sequence reads: CSVEVLGQGTYEQYF. For the CDR3, the DNA is TGCAGCGTTGAAGTTTTAGGACAGGGGACCTACGAGCAGTACTTC.

The CDR3 region is CASSKVLRHRELYNEQFF. In DNA, the CDR3 is TGTGCCAGCAGCAAAGTTCTTCGCCACCGGGAGCTCTACAATGAGCAGTTCTTC. The V and J genes are TRBV21-1 and TRBJ2-1; TRBD2 was called by the table and not checked on the DNA. TRBV21-1 is designated a pseudogene. There are 18 residues in the CDR3.

The chain has TRBV12-3 or TRBV12-4 and TRBJ2-7; D unclear. This CDR3 contains 13 residues. Trimming took 8 bases from V and 5 from J, leaving 16 bases between them. The CDR3 DNA follows: TGTGCCAGCGGGCTTTACGAAACGGACGAGCAGTACTTC. Its translation: CASGLYETDEQYF.